This entry lists 15 T cell receptor beta chains sequenced from one sample in a study of cytomegalovirus exposure and HLA in healthy donors. The protocol was immunoSEQ multiplex PCR, while the TCRdb copy is restricted to in-frame clones and leaves out a portion. The sample holds about 110,000 clones, over 75% seen once. Sequenced sample: PBMCs. The origin of the receptors is a woman aged 18-35 years in good health and CMV-seronegative.

The rearrangement links TRBV15 to TRBJ2-1; TRBD1 might be the D (5 bases). V was shortened by 0 bases and J by 8 bases, with 11 bases between the two germline ends. Germline CDR1 and CDR2: LNHNV and YYDKDF (reference sequence). This CDR3 spans 14 amino acids. The CDR3 DNA reads TGTGCCACCAGCAGAGATTCAGGGAAGGATGAGCAGTTCTTC. This sequence encodes CATSRDSGKDEQFF.

This clone was found a few times. The V and J genes are TRBV30 and TRBJ2-7; no firm D call. The germline gives CDR1 GTSNPN, CDR2 SVGIG (reference sequence). Trimming removed 3 bases at V and 5 bases at J, with 8 bases between. This CDR3 contains 11 residues. The CDR3 bases are TGTGCCTGGAGACGATCTAACGAGCAGTACTTC. This translates into CAWRRSNEQYF.

The chain employs TRBV6-5 and TRBJ1-1, with D possibly matching TRBD1 (5 bases). Trimming stripped 3 bases from V and 5 bases from J, with 13 bases between. The CDR3 has 14 amino acids. Per germline, CDR1 MNHEY and CDR2 SVGAGI. This CDR3 is CASSYDRGSTEAFF. As DNA, the CDR3 is TGTGCCAGCAGTTATGATAGGGGTTCGACTGAAGCTTTCTTT.

The gene calls are TRBV7-9 and TRBJ2-2; maybe TRBD1 (5 bases). Germline CDR1 SEHNR, CDR2 FQNEAQ (reference sequence). The V end was cut by 5 bases, the J end by 3 bases, with 7 bases between. CDR3 size: 13 residues. In DNA form, the CDR3 reads TGTGCCAGCAGCGACAGATACACCGGGGAGCTGTTTTTT. Protein sequence: CASSDRYTGELFF.

The V and J genes are TRBV9 and TRBJ1-1, with 7 bases matching TRBD1. Germline CDR1 and CDR2: SGDLS and YYNGEE. The CDR3 is 15 residues long. The V and J ends lost 1 base and 1 base, in that order; junction bases with no gene match: 4. The CDR3 loop is CASSVSGTENTEAFF. CDR3 coding DNA: TGTGCCAGCAGCGTATCCGGGACAGAGAACACTGAAGCTTTCTTT.

V usage is TRBV2 and J usage is TRBJ2-1; 7 bases fit TRBD2. This CDR3 has 14 residues. V lost 4 bases, J lost 6 bases, and 6 bases stayed unmatched. The germline CDR1 and CDR2 sequences are SNHLY and FYNNEI. CDR3 region: CASSVTPGGNEQFF. The CDR3 DNA reads TGTGCCAGCAGTGTGACGCCGGGGGGCAATGAGCAGTTCTTC.

CDR3 in amino acids: CASSLGTVYEQYF. CDR3 nucleotides: TGTGCCAGCAGCTTGGGCACGGTGTACGAGCAGTACTTC. The chain combines TRBV11-2 with TRBJ2-7; D gene ambiguous. The CDR3 consists of 13 residues. Germline assignment: CDR1 SGHAT and CDR2 FQNNGV. Trimming took off 3 bases at V and 4 bases at J, with 10 bases between the two ends.

The chain recombines TRBV6-1 with TRBJ1-5; D unresolved. The CDR3 covers 15 residues. Germline loops: CDR1 MNHNS, CDR2 SASEGT. Trimming removed 5 bases at V and 0 bases at J, with 11 bases between. The CDR3 loop is CASSHVTDSNQPQHF. CDR3 DNA: TGTGCCAGCAGTCATGTCACAGATAGCAATCAGCCCCAGCATTTT.

The chain employs TRBV6-5 and TRBJ1-1; no definite D call. Between the trimmed V and J ends, which lost 8 bases and 0 bases, there was a span of 7 bases. Germline V CDR1 and CDR2: MNHEY, SVGAGI. The CDR3 length is 12 residues. The CDR3, as DNA: TGTGCCAGCTGGTCGGTGAACACTGAAGCTTTCTTT. This encodes CASWSVNTEAFF.

This clone was seen only once. J is TRBJ2-2 and V is TRBV6-5; TRBD2 agrees at 7 bases. This CDR3 comprises 13 residues. CDR1 is MNHEY and CDR2 is SVGAGI in the germline V gene. V trimming: 7 bases; J trimming: 7 bases; junction bases outside the gene matches: 6. For the CDR3, the DNA is TGTGCCAGCAAGCGGGACCTCATCGGGGAGCTGTTTTTT. The encoded protein is CASKRDLIGELFF.

The genes are TRBV15 and TRBJ2-3, with D perhaps TRBD2 (6 bases). CDR1 is LNHNV, CDR2 YYDKDF, per germline (reference sequence). The CDR3 has 18 amino acids. The V end lost 0 bases, the J end lost 0 bases, and 16 bases lay between the germline ends. Here the CDR3 reads CATSRDSPWRGSTDTQYF. In DNA, the CDR3 is TGTGCCACCAGCAGAGATAGCCCGTGGCGGGGAAGCACAGATACGCAGTATTTT.

The rearrangement links TRBV27 to TRBJ2-1, with 9 bases that match TRBD1. With V trimmed by 6 bases and J by 2 bases, 5 bases remained unmatched. The CDR3 extends over 15 amino acids. Germline-derived CDR1 and CDR2 are MNHEY and SMNVEV (reference sequence). The CDR3 bases are TGTGCCAGCAGCAAACAGGGGGCCGCCTACAATGAGCAGTTCTTC. Translation gives CASSKQGAAYNEQFF.

The J gene is TRBJ1-5, the V gene TRBV15, with a weak D call TRBD1 (6 bases). Trimming left V 5 bases short and J 0 bases short, with 26 bases between. The CDR3 is 20 residues long. Germline V CDR1 and CDR2: LNHNV, YYDKDF (reference sequence). The CDR3 DNA reads as TGTGCCACCAGCGGATTCTCTCTCAGACAGGCCCAATATAGCAATCAGCCCCAGCATTTT. This translates into CATSGFSLRQAQYSNQPQHF.

A remark on this clone: Distinct nucleotide sequences in the sample also encode this CDR3. The chain has TRBV20-1 and TRBJ2-5; unclear D gene. Trimming removed 3 bases from V and 5 bases from J, with 4 bases in between. CDR3 length equals 10 residues. CDR1 is DFQATT, CDR2 SNEGSKA, per germline (reference sequence). The CDR3 region is CSARRETQYF. As DNA, the CDR3 is TGCAGTGCTAGGCGGGAGACCCAGTACTTC.

The chain combines TRBV18 with TRBJ1-2; D is uncertain. CDR1 KGHSH and CDR2 LQKENI come from the germline V gene. The CDR3 loop spans 12 amino acids. Trimming stripped 1 base from V and 4 bases from J, with 4 bases between. CDR3 sequence reads: CASSPLSYGYTF. CDR3 DNA sequence: TGTGCCAGCTCACCACTCTCCTATGGCTACACCTTC.